These 15 T cell receptor beta chains share one sample of origin, sequenced in a study of T cell clonality in common variable immunodeficiency (dated by TCRdb to between 2015 and 2017). Library construction relied on the immunoSEQ multiplex PCR assay. In TCRdb, the immuneACCESS table is reduced to in-frame sequences with V and J assigned. These tables do not hold every clone; where another copy was compared, an unresolved V gene accounts for under half, and the others remain unexplained. The table shows 45,000 to 60,000 clones here, with no singletons. Jointly, the top ten make up about 5.9% of the sample. The sequencing input was peripheral blood mononuclear cells. The receptors here all came from a person between 18 and 69 years old in good health.

This clone was counted at least ten times. The sequence runs out 3 residues before the end of the CDR3; the remainder is reconstructed from the germline J gene. The V call is TRBV20-1, the J call TRBJ2-5, with D perhaps matching TRBD2 (7 bases). The CDR3 runs 13 residues. V lost 3 bases, J lost 5 bases, and 13 bases lay in between. Germline V lookup: CDR1 DFQATT, CDR2 SNEGSKA (reference sequence). CDR3 loop: CSASGGGRETQYF. The sequenced CDR3 bases are TGCAGTGCTAGCGGCGGGGGCAGGGAGACC.

This clone was observed at least ten times. The CDR3 extends 3 residues past the end of the read, so its final part is completed from the germline J gene. The chain combines TRBV7-2 with TRBJ1-1; the match to TRBD1 covers 7 bases. The V gene's germline CDR1 is SGHTA and CDR2 FQGNSA. This CDR3 comprises 14 residues. V lost 3 bases, J lost 5 bases, and 6 bases stayed unmatched. The sequenced part of the CDR3 DNA is TGTGCCAGCAGCTTCTCAGGGGGGCTGACTGAA. Encoded protein: CASSFSGGLTE. The whole CDR3 sequence is CASSFSGGLTEAFF.

Incomplete CDR3 DNA: TGTGCCAGCAGCTTGTTAAACACTGAA. As protein: CASSLLNTE. Given in full, the CDR3 is CASSLLNTEAFF. The chain is built from TRBV13 and TRBJ1-1, with unresolved D. The read stops 3 residues short of the end of the CDR3; the missing end is completed from the germline J gene. The germline V and J ends were trimmed by 3 bases and 2 bases, with 4 bases remaining between them. Germline CDR1 reads PRHDT; CDR2 reads FYEKMQ (reference sequence). The CDR3 consists of 12 residues.

This clone was detected ten times or more. The CDR3 end lies 3 residues beyond the end of the read and is filled in from the germline J gene. This chain links TRBV20-1 with TRBJ1-6; perhaps TRBD1 as D (5 bases). Germline V gives CDR1 DFQATT, CDR2 SNEGSKA (reference sequence). With 3 bases removed from V and 3 bases from J, the gap between germline ends came to 12 bases. The CDR3 is made up of 15 amino acids. CDR3 DNA (partial): TGCAGTGCTAGGCTTCAGGGCAACTATAATTCACCC. Translated: CSARLQGNYNSP. The complete CDR3 reads CSARLQGNYNSPLHF.

This clone was seen ten or more times. The read terminates 3 residues ahead of where the CDR3 ends, so the germline J gene completes it. The chain uses TRBV19 and TRBJ2-1, with 10 bases matching TRBD2. The CDR3 spans 14 residues. V gave up 5 bases and J gave up 8 bases; unmatched junction bases: 6. Germline V gene lookup returns CDR1 LNHDA and CDR2 SQIVND (reference sequence). The sequenced CDR3 bases are TGTGCCAGTAGTGTTATACTAGCGGGGCATGAG. It specifies CASSVILAGHE. The CDR3, in full, reads CASSVILAGHEQFF.

There are many counts of this clone. The sequence runs out 3 residues before the end of the CDR3; the remainder is reconstructed from the germline J gene. J is TRBJ2-7 and V is TRBV19; D perhaps matches TRBD1 (5 bases). The germline V gene has CDR1 LNHDA and CDR2 SQIVND (reference sequence). This CDR3 has 15 amino acids. Between the trimmed V and J ends, which lost 3 bases and 0 bases, there was a span of 12 bases. The CDR3 loop reads CASSIGAGSSYEQYF. The part of the CDR3 DNA that was read is TGTGCCAGTAGTATTGGGGCAGGAAGCTCCTACGAG.

This clone was recorded at least ten times. Sequencing ends 3 residues short of the CDR3 end; the germline J gene provides the rest. The chain has TRBV5-1 and TRBJ2-1; D may correspond to TRBD1 or TRBD2 (6 bases each). The length of the CDR3 is 15 residues. The germline CDR1 and CDR2 sequences are SGHRS and YFSETQ. V was trimmed by 1 base and J by 6 bases, leaving 14 bases between them. CDR3 DNA, as far as it was read: TGCGCCAGCAGCTTGTTATCCAGGGGAGGCAATGAG. This translates into CASSLLSRGGNE. The CDR3 as a whole reads CASSLLSRGGNEQFF.

In this sample, this clone turned up many times. The read ends 3 residues shy of where the CDR3 ends; the end is completed using the germline J gene. The chain carries TRBV30 and TRBJ1-1; possibly TRBD1 for D (6 bases). This CDR3 region has 12 residues. Germline V gene data show CDR1 as GTSNPN and CDR2 as SVGIG (reference sequence). Between the trimmed V and J ends, which lost 8 bases and 1 base, there was a span of 11 bases. The sequenced part of the CDR3 DNA is TGTGCCGGTGGACAGTCGAACACTGAA. Protein: CAGGQSNTE. The whole CDR3 reads CAGGQSNTEAFF.

There are many counts of this clone. The read falls 3 residues short of the CDR3 end, and the missing part is taken from the germline J gene. The chain couples TRBV20-1 to TRBJ2-7; 7 nucleotides match TRBD1. CDR3 length: 16 amino acids. Germline lookup yields CDR1 DFQATT and CDR2 SNEGSKA (reference sequence). V dropped 2 bases and J dropped 4; count of bases not matched to a gene: 14. This CDR3 is CSARTSSPGQLYEQYF. CDR3 DNA, as far as it was read: TGCAGTGCTAGAACCTCATCGCCGGGACAGCTTTACGAG.

Remarks on this clone: One junction end disagrees with the germline gene, perhaps due to a read error. The DNA ends 3 residues before the CDR3 does, and the rest of the CDR3 is filled in from the germline J gene. The chain has TRBV7-2 and TRBJ1-3; tentative D call: TRBD1 (6 bases). Germline V lookup: CDR1 SGHTA, CDR2 FQGNSA. The CDR3 is made up of 15 amino acids. The CDR3 DNA, read in part, is TGTGCCAGCAGCTTAGCCAGGGGAGGGGGAAGCACC. It translates to CASSLARGGGST. The whole CDR3 protein is CASSLARGGGSTIYF. Full variable domain (remainder filled in from reference TRBV7-2 and TRBJ1-3): GAGVSQSPSNKVTEKGKDVELRCDPISGHTALYWYRQSLGQGLEFLIYFQGNSAPDKSGLPSDRFSAERTGGSVSTLTIQRTQQEDSAVYLCASSLARGGGSTIYFGEGSWLTVV.

With regard to this clone: The observed sequence ends 3 residues before the CDR3 terminus, with the missing tail filled in from the germline J gene. The chain is built from TRBV7-8 and TRBJ1-2; 8 bases line up with TRBD1. Germline V CDR1 and CDR2: SGHVS, FQNEAQ. The V segment lost 5 bases and the J segment 7 bases; nucleotides outside the gene matches: 6. The CDR3 spans 13 residues. The CDR3 loop reads CASSPQGVPGYTF. The covered CDR3 bases are TGTGCCAGCAGCCCACAGGGGGTTCCTGGC.

This clone was detected only a few times. Sequencing ends 3 residues short of the CDR3 end; the germline J gene provides the rest. The genes are TRBV18 and TRBJ2-4; 8 bases fit TRBD1. Germline lookup yields CDR1 KGHSH and CDR2 LQKENI. CDR3 length: 11 residues. The CDR3 DNA, read in part, is TGTGCCAGCTCATCAGGGGGCGAT. Protein: CASSSGGD. The whole CDR3 sequence reads CASSSGGDQYF.

This clone was counted at least ten times. With the read ending 3 residues before the CDR3 end, the germline J gene is used to fill in that end. The chain is built from TRBV7-2 and TRBJ2-7; D is undetermined. Per germline, CDR1 SGHTA and CDR2 FQGNSA. The V and J ends lost 1 base and 5 bases respectively, with 12 bases between them. The CDR3 has 14 amino acids. This chain's CDR3 is CASSLVGVSHEQYF. CDR3 bases read: TGTGCCAGCAGCTTAGTTGGTGTGAGCCACGAG.

CDR3 DNA (partial): TGTGCCAGCAGCTCCCCGTCAGGGGAAGGC. Its translation is CASSSPSGEG. The full CDR3 reads CASSSPSGEGYTF. The chain combines TRBV7-6 with TRBJ1-2, with a tentative D call TRBD1 (6 bases). The read is 3 residues too short to cover the CDR3 end, so that end is filled in from the germline J gene. The CDR3 spans 13 residues. Germline values: CDR1 SGHVS, CDR2 FNYEAQ.

This clone was counted many times. The read falls 3 residues short of the CDR3 end, and the missing part is taken from the germline J gene. This chain connects TRBV30 to TRBJ2-2, with TRBD1 identical over 7 bases. Germline CDR1 is GTSNPN and CDR2 is SVGIG (reference sequence). With V trimmed by 4 bases and J by 6 bases, 2 bases remained unmatched. The CDR3 covers 12 residues. The sequenced part of the CDR3 DNA is TGTGCCTGGATCCAGGGGGCCGGGGAG. This gives the protein CAWIQGAGE. The full CDR3 protein is CAWIQGAGELFF.